This T cell receptor beta chain was profiled in a study of cytomegalovirus exposure and HLA in healthy donors. Whole-study context: A prior study identified some 100 million unique TCR beta sequences from 200 million or so T cells.

A remark on this clone: The target antigen is unknown.

With 60 Vbeta and 13 Jbeta primers, the PCR was carried out. The data were produced by immunoSEQ multiplex PCR, yet TCRdb's version contains in-frame clones alone and is incomplete. The table has some 100,000 clones, 76% seen once. V lost 0 bases, J lost 7 bases, and 14 bases lay in between. The germline V gene encodes CDR1 SGDLS and CDR2 YYNGEE. This CDR3 region has 16 residues. Study observations and caveats: According to an earlier analysis, most TCR beta V segments yielded productive rearrangements about 90% or about 30% of the time. V- and J-gene trimming of TCR beta was linked (in a later analysis) to a missense DCLRE1C variant. Specificity for CMV antigens was confirmed in vitro for a few of the CMV-associated chains.

This receptor was taken from a woman aged 45-60 years in good health and CMV-seropositive. Sequencing was performed on PBMCs. The chain couples TRBV9 to TRBJ1-6; D is undetermined. The CDR3 DNA is TGTGCCAGCAGCGTAGAGGGCGGGGAGGCGAATTCACCCCTCCACTTT. The encoded protein is CASSVEGGEANSPLHF. Supplemented by reference TRBV9 and TRBJ1-6, the full variable domain reads DSGVTQTPKHLITATGQRVTLRCSPRSGDLSVYWYQQSLDQGLQFLIQYYNGEERAKGNILERFSAQQFPDLHSELNLSSLELGDSALYFCASSVEGGEANSPLHFGNGTRLTVT.